This T cell receptor (beta chain) was observed in a study of blood T cell repertoires in COVID-19. CDR3 size: 19 residues. V was clipped by 0 bases and J by 0 bases, with 19 bases between them. Germline CDR1 and CDR2: SGHTS and YDEGEE. Authors' methods: Cell counts per sample came from amplifying reference gene primers. Produced via immunoSEQ multiplex PCR; TCRdb's table is partial and in-frame only. That table gives V, J and clone size, and the DNA gave D and trimming. The profile shows over 200,000 clones, approximately 88% of them singletons. The TCR sequence derives from a man in his 60s who had recovered from COVID-19. The chain links TRBV5-8 to TRBJ1-5, with D perhaps TRBD1 (6 bases). The source material was peripheral blood. CDR3 sequence (DNA): TGTGCCAGCAGCTTGGCGGGACAAATTTCTTTTTATAGCAATCAGCCCCAGCATTTT. Residues: CASSLAGQISFYSNQPQHF.